The clone carrying this T cell receptor beta chain has a count of ten or more. What it binds is unknown. The data were obtained in a study of molecular identifiers for immune sequencing clone quantification. Across the study: Replicate RNA came from 20,000 or 100,000 naive CD8 cells and was split five ways, and four parts were sequenced.

Isolation of naive CD8 T cells was achieved by sorting on a CD8+CD4-CCR7+CD45RA+ phenotype. Trimming cost V 5 bases and J 0 bases; bases outside gene matches: 5. The V gene's germline CDR1 is SGHVS and CDR2 FQNEAQ. The CDR3 is made up of 16 amino acids. Study outcomes and limitations: Amid some 1 million naive cells, spiked Jurkat TCR RNA from one cell was reportedly still detectable.

TCRdb recomputed calls from the PCR reads with MiXCR, one row per CDR3 protein. Of 38,000 or so distinct CDR3 sequences listed, about a fifth are singletons. Sequencing was done on a sample of naive CD8+ T cells from blood, with Jurkat cell RNA spiked in. This sample's subset: FACS-sorted CD8+CD4-CCR7+CD45RA+ naive T cells. This sequence was found in a human donor in good health. Some libraries in this study had Jurkat cell RNA spiked in. V gene TRBV7-8 combines with J gene TRBJ1-1; 11 bases map to TRBD1. The CDR3: CASSQDRGPMNTEAFF. The CDR3 DNA is TGTGCCAGCAGCCAGGACAGGGGGCCGATGAACACTGAAGCTTTCTTT.